The 24 T cell receptor beta chains given below trace back to one sample, sequenced in a study of T cell repertoires in cytomegalovirus infection. Their recognized antigens are unknown. MiXCR, run by TCRdb on the reads, gives a single entry per CDR3 protein. The data contain a few hundred thousand distinct CDR3 sequences, approximately 25% of them seen just once; the ten biggest clones take up about an eighth. Sample: cultured PBMCs, taken from culture after CMV antigen stimulation. These receptors all stem from a human donor in good health (CMV status not recorded). Some clones in this sample may be carry-over from other donors' samples.

This clonotype appeared a few times. The chain employs TRBV12-3 or TRBV12-4 and TRBJ2-7; D tentatively fits TRBD1 or TRBD2 (6 bases each). The CDR3 is made up of 15 amino acids. V shed 5 bases and J shed 0 bases, with 14 bases lying between them. The DNA of the CDR3 is TGTGCCAGCAGTCACGGGGGCCAGAGCTCCTACGAGCAGTACTTC. Encoded protein: CASSHGGQSSYEQYF.

This clonotype was observed at least ten times. CDR3 protein: CASSLAQGGQTGELFF. CDR3 coding DNA: TGTGCCAGCAGCTTAGCCCAAGGAGGTCAGACCGGGGAGCTGTTTTTT. The V gene is TRBV7-2, the J gene TRBJ2-2, with D perhaps TRBD2 (5 bases). Germline assignment: CDR1 SGHTA and CDR2 FQGNSA. The CDR3 is made up of 16 amino acids. Trimming took 0 bases from V and 5 from J, leaving 13 bases between them.

Written as DNA, the CDR3 is TGTGCCAGCAGCCAAATGGGGCGCAATCAGCCCCAGCATTTT. Translated: CASSQMGRNQPQHF. This sequence joins TRBV14 and TRBJ1-5; tentatively, D is TRBD1 (5 bases). The V and J ends lost 2 bases and 2 bases respectively, with 7 bases between them. CDR1 is SGHDN and CDR2 is FVKESK in the germline V gene. There are 14 residues in the CDR3.

For the CDR3, the DNA is TGTGCCAGCAATCTGGGACTAGCGGCTTACAATGAGCAGTTCTTC. This gives the protein CASNLGLAAYNEQFF. The V and J genes are TRBV2 and TRBJ2-1, with TRBD2 identical over 11 bases. After removal of 7 bases from V and 4 bases from J, the junction contained 6 bases not matched to a gene. CDR1 is SNHLY and CDR2 is FYNNEI in the germline V gene. This CDR3 comprises 15 residues.

The CDR3 spells CASSYRGSMNTEAFF. The CDR3 DNA is TGTGCCAGCAGTTATAGGGGCAGCATGAACACTGAAGCTTTCTTT. The chain joins TRBV6-5 to TRBJ1-1; possible D gene TRBD1, 5 bases. The CDR3 runs to 15 residues. Germline V lookup: CDR1 MNHEY, CDR2 SVGAGI. The V end lost 3 bases, the J end lost 0 bases, and 11 bases lay between the germline ends.

This chain uses TRBV24-1 with TRBJ2-1; 7 nucleotides line up with TRBD2. Trimming took 0 bases from V and 12 from J; bases not matched to a gene: 4. CDR1 KGHDR and CDR2 SFDVKD come from the germline V gene. The CDR3 length is 13 residues. The CDR3: CATSDLGLVVQFF. Written as DNA, the CDR3 is TGTGCCACCAGTGATTTGGGACTAGTGGTGCAGTTCTTC.

The chain has TRBV12-3 or TRBV12-4 and TRBJ1-2, with TRBD1 matching over 8 bases. Unmatched junction bases numbered 11, after V lost 7 bases and J lost 4 bases. The CDR3 covers 15 residues. The CDR3, as DNA: TGTGCCAGCAACCCCGGGGTGGGGACAGGCTATGGCTACACCTTC. It codes for CASNPGVGTGYGYTF.

This clonotype was observed many times. This chain connects TRBV7-2 to TRBJ2-3; D call uncertain. Trimming removed 5 bases at V and 3 bases at J, with 9 bases between. The CDR3 consists of 13 residues. Germline V gene data show CDR1 as SGHTA and CDR2 as FQGNSA. CDR3 sequence: CASSTTSTDTQYF. CDR3 bases: TGTGCCAGCAGCACCACTTCGACAGATACGCAGTATTTT.

The chain employs TRBV6-5 and TRBJ1-4; 7 bases line up with TRBD1. Germline-derived CDR1 and CDR2 are MNHEY and SVGAGI. The CDR3 length is 15 residues. After removal of 5 bases from V and 4 bases from J, the junction contained 7 bases not matched to a gene. The DNA for the CDR3 is TGTGCCAGCAGTGTCCGACAGGGACTTAATGAAAAACTGTTTTTT. Protein: CASSVRQGLNEKLFF.

This clonotype was found a few times. CDR3 residues: CAWNLGLAGGPQFF. CDR3 coding DNA: TGTGCCTGGAATCTGGGACTAGCGGGAGGGCCCCAGTTCTTC. This rearrangement joins TRBV30 to TRBJ2-1; TRBD2 matches at 16 bases. The V and J ends lost 4 bases and 13 bases, in that order; junction bases with no gene match: 7. In germline, CDR1 is GTSNPN, CDR2 SVGIG (reference sequence). The CDR3 contains 14 residues.

This clonotype came up many times. V usage is TRBV7-8 and J usage is TRBJ1-5; D not resolved. The V and J ends lost 5 bases and 3 bases respectively, with 14 bases between them. The V gene's germline CDR1 is SGHVS and CDR2 FQNEAQ. The CDR3 spans 15 residues. Here the CDR3 reads CASSENLGLNQPQHF. The CDR3 DNA follows: TGTGCCAGCAGCGAGAACTTGGGCCTCAATCAGCCCCAGCATTTT.

This clonotype was seen many times. V gene TRBV7-2 combines with J gene TRBJ1-2; D remains ambiguous. Trimming took 7 bases from V and 6 from J, leaving 12 bases between them. Germline values: CDR1 SGHTA, CDR2 FQGNSA. The CDR3 contains 12 residues. The CDR3 loop reads CASTFPSNGYTF. Written as DNA, the CDR3 is TGTGCCAGCACCTTCCCGAGTAATGGCTACACCTTC.

This rearrangement joins TRBV29-1 to TRBJ1-2; 7 positions match TRBD1. J lost 8 bases, V lost 6 bases, and 12 bases had no gene match. Germline V CDR1 and CDR2: SQVTM, ANQGSEA. The CDR3 runs to 13 residues. For the CDR3, the DNA is TGCAGCGTCACAAACCGGGACAGAGGGGGCTACACCTTC. Its translation: CSVTNRDRGGYTF.

As to this clonotype: At one of its ends the junction is not consistent with the germline gene, which may arise from a read error. The chain links TRBV6-6 to TRBJ2-2, with D perhaps TRBD2 (5 bases). This CDR3 has 12 amino acids. The germline CDR1 and CDR2 sequences are MNHNY and SVGAGI (reference sequence). The DNA for the CDR3 is TGTGCCAGCAGCGGTTGGACCGGGGAGCTGGTTTTT. Amino acid sequence: CASSGWTGELVF.

This clonotype has only a few counts. The chain links TRBV25-1 to TRBJ1-1; D remains ambiguous. Per the germline V gene, CDR1 is MGHDK and CDR2 is SYGVNS. The CDR3 totals 11 residues. Trimming took 6 bases from V and 6 from J, leaving 8 bases between them. The CDR3 loop reads CASSHLSEAFF. The CDR3, as DNA: TGTGCCAGCAGCCACTTGTCTGAAGCTTTCTTT.

This chain links TRBV27 with TRBJ2-7; 9 bases are shared with TRBD2. V dropped 6 bases and J dropped 9; count of bases not matched to a gene: 18. Per the germline V gene, CDR1 is MNHEY and CDR2 is SMNVEV (reference sequence). CDR3 size: 16 residues. CDR3 coding DNA: TGTGCCAGCAGCCAAAGACTACTAGCGGGTGCCGGAGGGCAGTACTTC. Protein sequence: CASSQRLLAGAGGQYF.

The table lists this clonotype with a few counts. The chain has TRBV12-3 or TRBV12-4 and TRBJ2-2; TRBD2 matches at 8 bases. This CDR3 has 16 residues. After removal of 7 bases from V and 6 bases from J, the junction contained 13 bases not matched to a gene. The CDR3 spells CASTTGRREESGELFF. For the CDR3, the DNA is TGTGCCAGCACGACCGGGAGGCGGGAGGAATCCGGGGAGCTGTTTTTT.

The sample holds a few counts of this clonotype. The chain has TRBV7-8 and TRBJ2-1; D is unclear. CDR1 is SGHVS, CDR2 FQNEAQ, per germline. The CDR3 length is 16 residues. V was cut by 1 base and J by 5 bases, with 15 bases left in between. The CDR3 region is CASSLGRLPPHNEQFF. CDR3 nucleotide sequence: TGTGCCAGCAGCTTAGGGCGTCTCCCTCCCCACAATGAGCAGTTCTTC.

The J gene is TRBJ2-3, the V gene TRBV20-1; D unresolved. Trimming took off 5 bases at V and 0 bases at J, with 6 bases between the two ends. Germline V gene sequence: CDR1 DFQATT, CDR2 SNEGSKA (reference sequence). The CDR3 runs 12 residues. The CDR3 sequence is CSADTSTDTQYF. As DNA, the CDR3 is TGCAGTGCTGATACTAGCACAGATACGCAGTATTTT.

This clonotype was counted a few times. The chain uses TRBV6-5 and TRBJ2-7; no clear D. The germline V and J ends were trimmed by 0 bases and 3 bases, with 12 bases remaining between them. The CDR3 runs 15 residues. Germline values: CDR1 MNHEY, CDR2 SVGAGI. CDR3 coding DNA: TGTGCCAGCAGTTACTCGAGACACGGCCTCTACGAGCAGTACTTC. Its translation is CASSYSRHGLYEQYF.

This chain uses TRBV6-2 or TRBV6-3 with TRBJ2-7; TRBD2 might be the D (6 bases). This CDR3 region has 15 residues. Germline V gene data show CDR1 as MNHEY and CDR2 as SVGEGT. With 4 bases removed from V and 2 bases from J, the gap between germline ends came to 15 bases. For the CDR3, the DNA is TGTGCCAGCAGTTCCTACGGGAGTTTCCCCTACGAGCAGTACGTC. Translating gives CASSSYGSFPYEQYV.

As DNA, the CDR3 is TGTGCCTGGACCTTAGCAGGGGGTCGGGCAGATACGCAGTATTTT. Its protein is CAWTLAGGRADTQYF. This chain uses TRBV30 with TRBJ2-3; 7 bases are a match to TRBD1. Germline trimming cut 4 bases from V and 4 bases from J; bases unmatched to any gene: 11. Germline CDR1 GTSNPN, CDR2 SVGIG (reference sequence). The CDR3 length is 15 residues.

This clonotype was recorded a few times. The CDR3, as DNA: TGTGCCAGCAGCCTTACGTACAGGGGAGATGGAACAGATACGCAGTATTTT. Translating it yields CASSLTYRGDGTDTQYF. The J gene is TRBJ2-3, the V gene TRBV28; 7 nucleotides match TRBD1. The V segment lost 6 bases and the J segment 3 bases; nucleotides outside the gene matches: 15. The germline CDR1 and CDR2 sequences are MDHEN and SYDVKM. The CDR3 is 17 amino acids.

This chain joins TRBV10-3 and TRBJ1-5, with unresolved D. This CDR3 is built from 17 residues. Germline V lookup: CDR1 ENHRY, CDR2 SYGVKD. Trimming took off 2 bases at V and 5 bases at J, with 19 bases between the two ends. The CDR3 DNA sequence: TGTGCCATCAGTGAGCGGCAGCGTCTCAAGAGCTATCAGCCCCAGCATTTT. It codes for CAISERQRLKSYQPQHF.